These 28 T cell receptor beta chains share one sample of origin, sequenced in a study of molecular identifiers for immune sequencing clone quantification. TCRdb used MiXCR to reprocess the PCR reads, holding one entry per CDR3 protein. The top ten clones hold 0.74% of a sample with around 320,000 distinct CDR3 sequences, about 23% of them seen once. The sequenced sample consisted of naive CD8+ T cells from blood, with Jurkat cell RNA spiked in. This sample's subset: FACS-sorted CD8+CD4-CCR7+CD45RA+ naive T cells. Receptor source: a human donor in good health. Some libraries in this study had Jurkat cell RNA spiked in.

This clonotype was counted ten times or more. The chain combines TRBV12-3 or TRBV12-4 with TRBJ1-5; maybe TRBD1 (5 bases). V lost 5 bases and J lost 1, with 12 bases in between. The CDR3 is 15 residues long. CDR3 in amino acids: CASSHGHPSNQPQHF. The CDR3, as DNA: TGTGCCAGCAGTCACGGACATCCCAGCAATCAGCCCCAGCATTTT.

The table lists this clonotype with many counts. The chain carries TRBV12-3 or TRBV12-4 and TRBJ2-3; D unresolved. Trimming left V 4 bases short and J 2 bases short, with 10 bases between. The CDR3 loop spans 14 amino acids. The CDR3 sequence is CASSSMGPTDTQYF. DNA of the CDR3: TGTGCCAGCAGTTCTATGGGTCCCACAGATACGCAGTATTTT.

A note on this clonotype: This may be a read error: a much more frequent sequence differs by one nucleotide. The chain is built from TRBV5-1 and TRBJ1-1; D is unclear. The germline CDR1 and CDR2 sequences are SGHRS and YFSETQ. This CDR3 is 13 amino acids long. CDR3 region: CASSLNINTETFF. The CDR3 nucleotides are TGCGCCAGCAGCTTGAATATAAACACTGAAACTTTCTTT.

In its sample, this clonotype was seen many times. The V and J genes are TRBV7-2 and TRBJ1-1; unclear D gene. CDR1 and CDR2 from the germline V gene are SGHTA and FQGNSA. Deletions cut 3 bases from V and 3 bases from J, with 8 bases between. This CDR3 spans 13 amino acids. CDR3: CASSFDTYTEAFF. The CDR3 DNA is TGTGCCAGCAGCTTTGACACTTACACTGAAGCTTTCTTT.

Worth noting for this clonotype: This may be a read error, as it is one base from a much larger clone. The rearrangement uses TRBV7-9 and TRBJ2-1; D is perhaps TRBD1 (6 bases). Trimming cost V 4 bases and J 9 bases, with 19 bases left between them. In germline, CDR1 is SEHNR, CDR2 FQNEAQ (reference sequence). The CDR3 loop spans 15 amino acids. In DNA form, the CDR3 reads TGTGCCAGCAGCTCCACCCCTGGCGCAGGGGCTGAGCAGTTCTTC. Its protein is CASSSTPGAGAEQFF.

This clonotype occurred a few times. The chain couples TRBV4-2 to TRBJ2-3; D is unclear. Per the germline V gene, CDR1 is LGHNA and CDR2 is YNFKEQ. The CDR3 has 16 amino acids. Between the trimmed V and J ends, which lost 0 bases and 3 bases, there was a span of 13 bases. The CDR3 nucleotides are TGTGCCAGCAGCCAAGAGGTGACCTATGCAACAGATACGCAGTATTTT. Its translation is CASSQEVTYATDTQYF.

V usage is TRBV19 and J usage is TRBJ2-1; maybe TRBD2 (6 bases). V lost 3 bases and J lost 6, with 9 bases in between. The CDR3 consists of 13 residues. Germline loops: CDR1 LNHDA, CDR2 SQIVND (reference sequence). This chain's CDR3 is CASSILGGNEQFF. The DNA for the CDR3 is TGTGCCAGTAGTATTCTGGGAGGCAATGAGCAGTTCTTC.

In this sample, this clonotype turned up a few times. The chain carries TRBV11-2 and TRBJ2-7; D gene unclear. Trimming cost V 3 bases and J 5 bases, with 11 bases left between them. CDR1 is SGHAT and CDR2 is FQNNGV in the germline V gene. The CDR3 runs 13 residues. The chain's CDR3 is CASSLVGWDEQYF. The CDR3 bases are TGTGCCAGCAGCTTGGTAGGGTGGGACGAGCAGTACTTC.

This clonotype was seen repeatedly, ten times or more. The CDR3 sequence is CASSVEGSDTDTQYF. CDR3 DNA: TGTGCCAGCAGCGTAGAGGGGTCAGACACAGATACGCAGTATTTT. The chain employs TRBV9 and TRBJ2-3; maybe TRBD1 (5 bases). The CDR3 length is 15 residues. Germline assignment: CDR1 SGDLS and CDR2 YYNGEE. The V end was cut by 0 bases, the J end by 2 bases, with 10 bases between.

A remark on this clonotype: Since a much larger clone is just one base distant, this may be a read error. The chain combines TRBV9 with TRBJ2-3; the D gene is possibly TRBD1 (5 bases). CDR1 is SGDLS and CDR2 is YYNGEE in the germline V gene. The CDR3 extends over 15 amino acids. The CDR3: CASSVGWASTDTRYF. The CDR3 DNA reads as TGTGCCAGCAGCGTAGGCTGGGCCTCGACAGATACGCGGTATTTT.

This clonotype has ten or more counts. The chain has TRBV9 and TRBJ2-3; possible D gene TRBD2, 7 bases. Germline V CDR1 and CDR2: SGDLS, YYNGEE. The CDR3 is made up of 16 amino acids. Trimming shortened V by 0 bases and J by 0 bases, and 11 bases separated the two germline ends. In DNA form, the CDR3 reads TGTGCCAGCAGCGTAGCCGGGGGGCCTAGCACAGATACGCAGTATTTT. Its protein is CASSVAGGPSTDTQYF.

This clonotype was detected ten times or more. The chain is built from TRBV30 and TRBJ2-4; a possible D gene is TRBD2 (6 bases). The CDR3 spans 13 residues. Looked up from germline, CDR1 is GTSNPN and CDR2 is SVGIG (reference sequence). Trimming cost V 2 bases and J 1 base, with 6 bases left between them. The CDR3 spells CAWSRGAKNIQYF. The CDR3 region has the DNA TGTGCCTGGAGTCGGGGGGCCAAAAACATTCAGTACTTC.

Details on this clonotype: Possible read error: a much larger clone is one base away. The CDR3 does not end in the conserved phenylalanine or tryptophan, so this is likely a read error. The CDR3 DNA follows: TGTGCCTGGACCCCGGGACTAGCGGGCGAGCAGTACCTC. Protein: CAWTPGLAGEQYL. The chain combines TRBV30 with TRBJ2-7; 12 bases agree with TRBD2. The V gene's germline CDR1 is GTSNPN and CDR2 SVGIG (reference sequence). This CDR3 contains 13 residues. Trimming took 4 bases from V and 6 from J; bases not matched to a gene: 4.

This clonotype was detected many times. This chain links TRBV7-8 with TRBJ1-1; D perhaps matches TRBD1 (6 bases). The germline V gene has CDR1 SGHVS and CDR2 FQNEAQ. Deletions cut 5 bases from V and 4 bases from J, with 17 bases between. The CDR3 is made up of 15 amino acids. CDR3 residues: CASSPWGGRLTEAFF. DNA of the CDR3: TGTGCCAGCAGCCCCTGGGGGGGCCGGCTCACTGAAGCTTTCTTT. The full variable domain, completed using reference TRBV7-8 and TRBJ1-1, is GAGVSQSPRYKVAKRGQDVALRCDPISGHVSLFWYQQALGQGPEFLTYFQNEAQLDKSGLPSDRFFAERPEGSVSTLKIQRTQQEDSAVYLCASSPWGGRLTEAFFGQGTRLTVV.

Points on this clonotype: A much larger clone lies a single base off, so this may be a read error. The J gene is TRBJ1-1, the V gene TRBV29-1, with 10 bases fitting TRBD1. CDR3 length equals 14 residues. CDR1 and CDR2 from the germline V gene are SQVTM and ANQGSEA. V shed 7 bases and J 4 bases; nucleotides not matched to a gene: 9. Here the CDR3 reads CSAIGQGGCTEAFF. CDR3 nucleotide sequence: TGCAGCGCGATAGGACAGGGGGGATGCACTGAAGCTTTCTTT.

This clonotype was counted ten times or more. This chain's CDR3 is CASSLASHSNQPQHF. The CDR3 DNA is TGTGCCAGCAGTTTGGCCAGTCATAGCAATCAGCCCCAGCATTTT. The chain recombines TRBV27 with TRBJ1-5; the D is unclear. The CDR3 extends over 15 amino acids. V was trimmed by 3 bases and J by 0 bases, leaving 9 bases between them. Germline assignment: CDR1 MNHEY and CDR2 SMNVEV (reference sequence).

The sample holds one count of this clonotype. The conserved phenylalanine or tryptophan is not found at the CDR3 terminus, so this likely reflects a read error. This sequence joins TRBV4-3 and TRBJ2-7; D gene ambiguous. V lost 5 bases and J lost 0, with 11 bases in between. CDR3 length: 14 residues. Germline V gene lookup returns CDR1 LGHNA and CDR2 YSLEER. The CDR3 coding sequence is TGCGCCAGCAGCTCATTTCTAGGCTCCTACGAGCAGTACTCC. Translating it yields CASSSFLGSYEQYS.

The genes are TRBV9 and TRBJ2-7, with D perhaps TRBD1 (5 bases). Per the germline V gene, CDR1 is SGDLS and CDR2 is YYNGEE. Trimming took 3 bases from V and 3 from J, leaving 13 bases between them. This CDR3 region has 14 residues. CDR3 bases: TGTGCCAGCAGCGAGGACAATGAGTTCTACGAGCAGTACTTC. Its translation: CASSEDNEFYEQYF.

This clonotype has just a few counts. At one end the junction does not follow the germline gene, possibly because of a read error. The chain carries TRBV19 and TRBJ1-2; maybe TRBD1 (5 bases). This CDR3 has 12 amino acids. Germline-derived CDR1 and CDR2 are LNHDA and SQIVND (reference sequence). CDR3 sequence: CAGSGHSYGYTF. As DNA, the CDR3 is TGTGCCGGTAGTGGACATAGCTATGGCTACACCTTC. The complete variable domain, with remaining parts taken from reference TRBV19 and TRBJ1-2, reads DGGITQSPKYLFRKEGQNVTLSCEQNLNHDAMYWYRQDPGQGLRLIYYSQIVNDFQKGDIAEGYSVSREKKESFPLTVTSAQKNPTAFYLCAGSGHSYGYTFGSGTRLTVV.

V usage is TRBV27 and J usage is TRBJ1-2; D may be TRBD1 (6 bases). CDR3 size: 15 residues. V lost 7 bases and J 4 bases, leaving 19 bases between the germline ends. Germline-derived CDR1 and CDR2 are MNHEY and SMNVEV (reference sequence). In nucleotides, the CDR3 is TGTGCCAGCAAAGGGGGGGCTTCGACGTCCTATGGCTACACCTTC. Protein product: CASKGGASTSYGYTF.

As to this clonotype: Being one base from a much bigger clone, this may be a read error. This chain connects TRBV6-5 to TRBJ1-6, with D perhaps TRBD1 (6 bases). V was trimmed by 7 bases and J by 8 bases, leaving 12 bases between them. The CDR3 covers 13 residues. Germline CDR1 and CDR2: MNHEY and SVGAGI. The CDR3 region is CASMKDSYSPLHF. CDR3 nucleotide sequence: TGTGCCAGCATGAAGGACAGTTATTCACCCCTCCACTTT.

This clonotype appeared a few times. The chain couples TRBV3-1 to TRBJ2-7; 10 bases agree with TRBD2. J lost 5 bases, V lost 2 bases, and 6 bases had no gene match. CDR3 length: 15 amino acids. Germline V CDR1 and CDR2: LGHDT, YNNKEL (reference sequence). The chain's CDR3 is CASSQPSGGAHEQYF. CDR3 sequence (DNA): TGTGCCAGCAGCCAACCCAGCGGGGGGGCCCACGAGCAGTACTTC.

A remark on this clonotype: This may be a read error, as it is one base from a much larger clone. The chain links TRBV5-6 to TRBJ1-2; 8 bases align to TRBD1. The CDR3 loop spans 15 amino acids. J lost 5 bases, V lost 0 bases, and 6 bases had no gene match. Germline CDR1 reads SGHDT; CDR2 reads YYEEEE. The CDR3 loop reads CASSLESGGKYGYTF. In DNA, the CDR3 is TGTGCCAGCAGCTTGGAATCAGGGGGCAAGTATGGCTACACCTTC.

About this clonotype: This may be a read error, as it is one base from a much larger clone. The CDR3 reads CASSVAAGANTGKLFF. DNA of the CDR3: TGTGCCAGCAGCGTAGCAGCGGGTGCGAACACCGGGAAGCTGTTTTTT. The chain combines TRBV9 with TRBJ2-2; D might be TRBD2 (6 bases). From germline, CDR1 is SGDLS and CDR2 YYNGEE. The CDR3 extends over 16 amino acids. Drawing the rest from reference TRBV9 and TRBJ2-2, the complete variable domain is DSGVTQTPKHLITATGQRVTLRCSPRSGDLSVYWYQQSLDQGLQFLIQYYNGEERAKGNILERFSAQQFPDLHSELNLSSLELGDSALYFCASSVAAGANTGKLFFGEGSRLTVL.

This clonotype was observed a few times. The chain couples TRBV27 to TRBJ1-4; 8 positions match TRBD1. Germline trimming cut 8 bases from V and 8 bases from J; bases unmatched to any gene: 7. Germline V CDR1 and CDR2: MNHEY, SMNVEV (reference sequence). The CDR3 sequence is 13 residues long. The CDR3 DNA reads TGTGCCAGCGCCGGGACAGGACGGGAAAAACTGTTTTTT. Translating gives CASAGTGREKLFF.

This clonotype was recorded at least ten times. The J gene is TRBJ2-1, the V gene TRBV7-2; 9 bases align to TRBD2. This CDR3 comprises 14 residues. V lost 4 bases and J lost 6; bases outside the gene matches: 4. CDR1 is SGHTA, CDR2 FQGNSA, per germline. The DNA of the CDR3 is TGTGCCAGCAGCTCGGTAGCGGGGGTCAATGAGCAGTTCTTC. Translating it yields CASSSVAGVNEQFF.

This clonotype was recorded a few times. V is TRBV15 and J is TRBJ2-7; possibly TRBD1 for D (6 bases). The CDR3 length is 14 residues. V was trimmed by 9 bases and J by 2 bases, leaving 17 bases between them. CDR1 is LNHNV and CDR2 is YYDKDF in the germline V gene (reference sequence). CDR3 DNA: TGTGCCACGCGAGATTTGGGGGCGACCTACGAGCAGTACTTC. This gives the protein CATRDLGATYEQYF.

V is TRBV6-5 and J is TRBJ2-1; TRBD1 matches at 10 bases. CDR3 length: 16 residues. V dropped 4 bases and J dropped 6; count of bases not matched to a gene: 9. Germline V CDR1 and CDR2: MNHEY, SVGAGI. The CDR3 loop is CASSSPGQGPCNEQFF. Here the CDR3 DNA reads TGTGCCAGCAGTTCCCCGGGACAGGGGCCCTGCAATGAGCAGTTCTTC.